The clone carrying this T cell receptor beta chain was seen a few times. Its antigen is unidentified. CDR1 DFQATT and CDR2 SNEGSKA come from the germline V gene (reference sequence). J lost 3 bases, V lost 5 bases, and 12 bases had no gene match. This CDR3 is 15 amino acids long. These data originate in a study of blood T cells in healthy people across ages. Regarding the study as a whole: Both naive CD4+ cell counts and diversity were greater in long-lived donors than in aged donors. A strong correlation was seen between TCR beta diversity and naive T cell percentage. TCR beta diversity per million T cells fell roughly linearly with age.

Combining a sample-barcoded 5' primer with a J-beta primer mix, a second PCR ran for roughly 6 to 12 cycles. The study obtained at least 3 million CDR3-containing paired-end reads from every sample. One entry per CDR3 protein, called by TCRdb with MiXCR from the 5' RACE reads. The profile shows fewer than 2,000,000 distinct CDR3 sequences, around 36% of them singletons. The TCR was taken from a woman in her 30s in good health. This chain uses TRBV20-1 with TRBJ2-7, with 8 bases aligning to TRBD2. Sequencing was performed on blood. The CDR3 loop reads CSARASGRASYEQYF. For the CDR3, the DNA is TGCAGTGCTCGGGCTAGCGGGCGTGCTAGCTACGAGCAGTACTTC.